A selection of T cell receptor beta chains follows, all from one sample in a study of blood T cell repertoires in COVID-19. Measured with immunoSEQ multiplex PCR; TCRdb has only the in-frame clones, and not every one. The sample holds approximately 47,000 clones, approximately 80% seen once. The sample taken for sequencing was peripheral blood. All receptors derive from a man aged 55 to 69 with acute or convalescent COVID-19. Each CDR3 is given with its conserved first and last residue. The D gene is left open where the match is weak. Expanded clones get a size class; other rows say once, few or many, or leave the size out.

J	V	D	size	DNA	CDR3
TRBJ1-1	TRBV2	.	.	TGTGCCAGCAGTGAAGAAGGGGGGAACACTGAAGCTTTCTTT	CASSEEGGNTEAFF
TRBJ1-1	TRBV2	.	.	TGTGCCAGCAGTGCTTCTCCGAACACTGAAGCTTTCTTT	CASSASPNTEAFF
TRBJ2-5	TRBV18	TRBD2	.	TGTGCCAGCTCTAATTATATGGCTAGCGGGCAAGAGACCCAGTACTTC	CASSNYMASGQETQYF
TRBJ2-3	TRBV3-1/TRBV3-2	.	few	TGTGCCAGCAGCCAAGGTTGGCAGGGCACAGATACGCAGTATTTT	CASSQGWQGTDTQYF
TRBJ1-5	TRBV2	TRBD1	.	TGTGCCAGCAGTATGGACAGGGGTAATCAGCCCCAGCATTTT	CASSMDRGNQPQHF
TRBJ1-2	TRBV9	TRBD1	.	TGTGCCAGCAGCAAAGGCGGGACAGGGACCTATGGCTACACCTTC	CASSKGGTGTYGYTF
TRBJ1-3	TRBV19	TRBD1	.	TGTGCCAGTAGTCCTCGGGACAGCGCCTCTGGAAACACCATATATTTT	CASSPRDSASGNTIYF
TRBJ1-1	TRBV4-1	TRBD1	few	TGCGCCAGCAGCCTATTGACAGGGGCTATCACTGAAGCTTTCTTT	CASSLLTGAITEAFF
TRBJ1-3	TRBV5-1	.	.	TGCGCCAGCAGCTTGAGTCCACAAAGCTCTGGAAACACCATATATTTT	CASSLSPQSSGNTIYF
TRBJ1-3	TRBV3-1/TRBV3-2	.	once	TGTGCCAGCAGCCGTGGAGGGGAGGGTGGAAACACCATATATTTT	CASSRGGEGGNTIYF
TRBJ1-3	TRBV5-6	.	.	TGTGCCAGCAGCTTTAGCCACTCGAGCAACACCATATATTTT	CASSFSHSSNTIYF
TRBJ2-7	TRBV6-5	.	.	TGTGCCAGCCGTTTGTCGGGGTCCTACGAGCAGTACTTC	CASRLSGSYEQYF
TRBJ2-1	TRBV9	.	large	TGTGCCAGCAGCGTAGAGGGCCGGGGAAGCAATGAGCAGTTCTTC	CASSVEGRGSNEQFF
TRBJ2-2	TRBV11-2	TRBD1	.	TGTGCCAGCAGCACCTCGGGACAGGCTATCACCGGGGAGCTGTTTTTT	CASSTSGQAITGELFF
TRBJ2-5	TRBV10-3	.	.	TGTGCCATCAGTGATGGAGGGATAAGAGAGACCCAGTACTTC	CAISDGGIRETQYF
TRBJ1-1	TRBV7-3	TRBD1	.	TGTGCCAGCAGCACCGGACAGGCGGCTAGAGCTTTCTTT	CASSTGQAARAFF
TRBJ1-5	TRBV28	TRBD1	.	TGTGCCAGCAGTTTTCCGGACAGGGGTACTCAGCCCCAGCATTTT	CASSFPDRGTQPQHF
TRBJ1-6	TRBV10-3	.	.	TGTGCCACTCGACAGCAGAATTCACCCCTCCACTTT	CATRQQNSPLHF
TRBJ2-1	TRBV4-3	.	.	TGCGCCAGCAGCCAAGCCCCACTTAGCCCCTACAATGAGCAGTTCTTC	CASSQAPLSPYNEQFF
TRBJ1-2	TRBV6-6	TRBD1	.	TGTGCCAGCCGGGGCGGGACAGGGGTAGACACCTTC	CASRGGTGVDTF
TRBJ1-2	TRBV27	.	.	TGTGCCAGCAGTGAAACTGGGAGTATGGCATATGGCTACACCTTC	CASSETGSMAYGYTF
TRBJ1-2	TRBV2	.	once	TGTGCCAGCAGTCCTGACCTCGGGACTTCCGGTGGCTACACCTTC	CASSPDLGTSGGYTF
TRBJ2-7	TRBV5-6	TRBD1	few	TGTGCCAGCAGAGTCCGGGACAGCTACGAGCAGTACTTC	CASRVRDSYEQYF
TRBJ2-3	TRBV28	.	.	TGTGCCAGCAGCCGGCCGTCCTACCGGGTAAATACGCAGTATTTT	CASSRPSYRVNTQYF
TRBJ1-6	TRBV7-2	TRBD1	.	TGTGCCAGTCTGACAGGGGGCGAGGATTCACCCCTCCACTTT	CASLTGGEDSPLHF
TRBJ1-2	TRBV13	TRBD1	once	TGTGCCAGCAGCCCGACAGGGCCAGGAGGCTATGGCTACACCTTC	CASSPTGPGGYGYTF
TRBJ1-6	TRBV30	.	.	TGTGCCTGGAGTGGCGGGGTGTTAGGGTCACCCCTCCACTTT	CAWSGGVLGSPLHF
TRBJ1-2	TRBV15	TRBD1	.	TGTGCCACCAGCACGTATCGGGACAGCCGAAGGGGCTACACCTTC	CATSTYRDSRRGYTF
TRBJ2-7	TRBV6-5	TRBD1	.	TGTGCCAGCAGTTCCTGGGACAGGGAGCAGTACTTC	CASSSWDREQYF
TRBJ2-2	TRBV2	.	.	TGTGCCAGCAGGAAAGACATTTCGAACACCGGGGAGCTGTTTTTT	CASRKDISNTGELFF